This TCR beta chain is drawn from a study of OX40 agonist ivuxolimab in advanced cancers. Study context: Given to patients was ivuxolimab, an agonistic anti-OX40 (CD134) antibody. Three patients, one with hepatocellular carcinoma and two with cutaneous melanoma, achieved partial responses. Ivuxolimab doses were 0.01, 0.1, 0.3, 1.5, 3 or 10 mg/kg every 2 weeks.

A single count supports this clone. Trimming left V 4 bases short and J 11 bases short, with 17 bases between. CDR3 size: 13 residues. CDR1 is SGHTA and CDR2 is FQGTGA in the germline V gene. Assay: immunoSEQ multiplex PCR; the TCRdb copy retains only in-frame clones and omits some. The table shows about 62,000 clones, with 75% to 85% occurring only once. This TCR came from an adult with an advanced solid tumor such as melanoma, head and neck, liver or kidney cancer. The chain recombines TRBV7-3 with TRBJ1-1, with D unclear. The sample here was CD4+ or CD8+ T cells sorted from blood, taken in a trial of the OX40 agonist ivuxolimab. The CDR3 spells CASSSSGILNAFF. The CDR3 DNA reads as TGTGCCAGCAGCTCCTCGGGGATTTTGAATGCTTTCTTT.